These 11 T cell receptor beta chains were sequenced from one sample in a study of blood T cell repertoires in COVID-19. Libraries were prepared by immunoSEQ multiplex PCR; TCRdb keeps only in-frame clonotypes and omits some of them. The sample records 200,000 or so clones, around 92% being singletons. The sequencing input was PBMCs or T cells enriched from blood (not recorded which). These receptors were collected from a woman under 30 who had recovered from COVID-19.

The chain couples TRBV29-1 to TRBJ1-6; possibly TRBD1 for D (5 bases). Germline V gene sequence: CDR1 SQVTM, CDR2 ANQGSEA. Trimming stripped 6 bases from V and 8 bases from J, with 20 bases between. This CDR3 comprises 15 residues. CDR3 loop: CSVTKGPLRDSPLHF. In DNA, the CDR3 is TGCAGCGTAACAAAAGGACCCCTCAGGGATTCACCCCTCCACTTT.

This chain links TRBV3-1 (or the pseudogene TRBV3-2) with TRBJ1-6; 8 bases agree with TRBD1. The J segment lost 9 bases and the V segment lost 0 bases, leaving 4 bases of the junction unmatched. This CDR3 is built from 15 residues. From germline, CDR1 is LGHDT and CDR2 YNNKEL (reference sequence). This CDR3 reads CASSQDPTGVSPLHF. The CDR3 coding sequence is TGTGCCAGCAGCCAAGATCCGACAGGGGTTTCACCCCTCCACTTT.

The chain recombines TRBV5-6 with TRBJ1-5; 10 nucleotides line up with TRBD1. Unmatched junction bases numbered 8, after V lost 0 bases and J lost 5 bases. The germline CDR1 and CDR2 sequences are SGHDT and YYEEEE. This CDR3 comprises 17 residues. The CDR3 reads CASSLGQGADNYQPQHF. As DNA, the CDR3 is TGTGCCAGCAGCTTGGGACAGGGGGCGGATAACTATCAGCCCCAGCATTTT.

The chain employs TRBV7-8 and TRBJ1-4; possible D gene TRBD1, 6 bases. This CDR3 is built from 14 residues. CDR1 is SGHVS, CDR2 FQNEAQ, per germline. The V end was cut by 4 bases, the J end by 3 bases, with 9 bases between. The CDR3 coding sequence is TGTGCCAGCAGCTACAGGGAGTCTAATGAAAAACTGTTTTTT. It is translated as CASSYRESNEKLFF.

V and J are TRBV5-4 and TRBJ2-3; 15 positions agree with TRBD2. The germline V gene has CDR1 SGHNT and CDR2 YYREEE (reference sequence). The CDR3 sequence is 19 residues long. Germline trimming cut 2 bases from V and 0 bases from J; bases unmatched to any gene: 7. CDR3 residues: CASSLRGLAGGPSTDTQYF. Written as DNA, the CDR3 is TGTGCCAGCAGCTTACGGGGACTAGCGGGGGGCCCTAGCACAGATACGCAGTATTTT.

J is TRBJ1-2 and V is TRBV28, with 7 bases aligning to TRBD1. Per germline, CDR1 MDHEN and CDR2 SYDVKM. This CDR3 region has 14 residues. After removal of 4 bases from V and 4 bases from J, the junction contained 6 bases not matched to a gene. CDR3 amino acids: CASSYLTGSYGYTF. DNA of the CDR3: TGTGCCAGCAGTTATTTGACAGGGTCCTATGGCTACACCTTC.

The chain has TRBV5-6 and TRBJ1-2, with a weak D call TRBD1 (6 bases). CDR1 and CDR2 (germline): SGHDT, YYEEEE. There are 15 residues in the CDR3. V lost 3 bases to trimming and J lost 4 bases, with 16 bases between them. The CDR3 coding sequence is TGTGCCAGCAGCTCCCCGGGGGGGCGGATCTATGGCTACACCTTC. This translates into CASSSPGGRIYGYTF.

The genes are TRBV29-1 and TRBJ2-4; tentative D call: TRBD1 (6 bases). The CDR3 has 14 amino acids. Germline CDR1 SQVTM, CDR2 ANQGSEA. Trimming took 2 bases from V and 8 from J, leaving 16 bases between them. Here the CDR3 reads CSVERGFRADIQYF. The CDR3 nucleotides read TGCAGCGTTGAAAGGGGGTTTAGGGCAGACATTCAGTACTTC.

This chain uses TRBV7-9 with TRBJ1-2; maybe TRBD1 (5 bases). V was pared by 5 bases and J by 6 bases, with 13 bases between. This CDR3 has 13 amino acids. The germline gives CDR1 SEHNR, CDR2 FQNEAQ (reference sequence). CDR3 in DNA: TGTGCCAGCAGCGCCATGACAGTCAATGGCTACACCTTC. The encoded protein is CASSAMTVNGYTF.

The chain recombines TRBV7-9 with TRBJ2-1; the D is unclear. Trimming shortened V by 0 bases and J by 4 bases, and 13 bases separated the two germline ends. Germline V gene lookup returns CDR1 SEHNR and CDR2 FQNEAQ (reference sequence). The CDR3 spans 16 residues. CDR3 DNA sequence: TGTGCCAGCAGCTTAGCTCCAGTGGGCACTTACAATGAGCAGTTCTTC. It is translated as CASSLAPVGTYNEQFF.

This sequence joins TRBV27 and TRBJ2-7; 16 bases are a match to TRBD2. The trim removed 5 bases at V and 5 bases at J, leaving 15 bases unmatched. This CDR3 is 19 amino acids long. Germline V gene data show CDR1 as MNHEY and CDR2 as SMNVEV (reference sequence). The DNA for the CDR3 is TGTGCCAGCAGTCTATTACCGGGACTAGCGGGGGGGCTGAGAGACGAGCAGTACTTC. Its translation is CASSLLPGLAGGLRDEQYF.